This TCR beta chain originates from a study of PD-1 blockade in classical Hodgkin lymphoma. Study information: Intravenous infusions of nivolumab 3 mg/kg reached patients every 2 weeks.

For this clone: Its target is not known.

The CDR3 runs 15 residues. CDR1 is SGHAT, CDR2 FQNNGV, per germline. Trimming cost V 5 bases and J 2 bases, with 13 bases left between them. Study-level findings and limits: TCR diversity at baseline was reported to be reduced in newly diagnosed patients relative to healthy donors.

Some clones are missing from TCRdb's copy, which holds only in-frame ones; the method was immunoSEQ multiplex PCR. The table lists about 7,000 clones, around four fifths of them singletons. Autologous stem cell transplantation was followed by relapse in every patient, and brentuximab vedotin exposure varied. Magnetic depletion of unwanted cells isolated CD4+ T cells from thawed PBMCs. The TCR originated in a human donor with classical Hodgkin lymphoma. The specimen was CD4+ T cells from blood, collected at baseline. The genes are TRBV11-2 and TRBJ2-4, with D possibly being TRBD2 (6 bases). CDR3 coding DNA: TGTGCCAGCAGCCCCGGGACTTGGACCAAAAACATTCAGTACTTC. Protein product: CASSPGTWTKNIQYF. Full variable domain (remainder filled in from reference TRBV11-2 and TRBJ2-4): EAGVAQSPRYKIIEKRQSVAFWCNPISGHATLYWYQQILGQGPKLLIQFQNNGVVDDSQLPKDRFSAERLKGVDSTLKIQPAKLEDSAVYLCASSPGTWTKNIQYFGAGTRLSVL.